This T cell receptor beta chain was profiled in a study of shared clonotypes between healthy human individuals. Study findings and constraints: In general, naive subsets displayed greater estimated richness than memory subsets did.

Concerning this clone: The antigen is not known.

The data were produced by immunoSEQ multiplex PCR, yet TCRdb's version contains in-frame clones alone and is incomplete. The sample lists about 1 million clones, about 80% occurring once. The V gene's germline CDR1 is MDHEN and CDR2 SYDVKM. The CDR3 is 17 amino acids. V lost 5 bases to trimming and J lost 0 bases; unmatched junction nucleotides: 7. Only Caucasian adults living in Nashville, Tennessee served as donors. The CD4+ fraction was divided into a CD45RA+ naive subset and a CD45RA-negative memory subset. The sequence came from a man aged 18 to 29 in good health. The chain has TRBV28 and TRBJ2-1; 10 nucleotides align to TRBD2. Specimen: memory CD4+ T cells sorted from blood. Subset in this sample: CD45RA-negative fraction. The chain's CDR3 is CASSPGGLADSYNEQFF. CDR3 DNA sequence: TGTGCCAGCAGTCCCGGCGGACTAGCGGACTCCTACAATGAGCAGTTCTTC.